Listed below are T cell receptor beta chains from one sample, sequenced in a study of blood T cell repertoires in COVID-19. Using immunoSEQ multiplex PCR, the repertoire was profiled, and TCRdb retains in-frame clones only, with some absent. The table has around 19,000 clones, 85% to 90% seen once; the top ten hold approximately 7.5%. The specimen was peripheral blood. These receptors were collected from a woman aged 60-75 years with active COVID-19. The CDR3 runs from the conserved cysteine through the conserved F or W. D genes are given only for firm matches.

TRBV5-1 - CASSRTLARGTGELFF
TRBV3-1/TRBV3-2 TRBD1 CASSQDLGLTGDTQYF
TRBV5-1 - CASRETVNSEKLFF
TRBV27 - CASSLDRLANTGELFF
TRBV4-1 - CASSQGTRNYEQCF
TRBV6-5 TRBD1 CASRLTRDRGIGEFF
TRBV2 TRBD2 CASRRLAGDTDTQYF
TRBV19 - CAAEQLSGNTIYF
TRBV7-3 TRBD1 CASSLGWGTGASGANVLTF
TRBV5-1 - CASSLAGKAGQPQHF
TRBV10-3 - CAISDGRQRGNYGYTF
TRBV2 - CASSEAPPGQGSEQYF
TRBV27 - CASSYGYEQYF
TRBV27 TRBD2 CASRLTSGENIQYF
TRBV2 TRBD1 CASSEGQGVNTEAFF
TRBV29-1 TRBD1 CSVKPRDRGLEAFF
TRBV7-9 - CASSLGGEEQFF
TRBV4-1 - CASSQSPGPYEQYF
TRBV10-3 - CAISDNTDTQYF
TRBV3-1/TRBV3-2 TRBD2 CASSPGTSGLQEQFF
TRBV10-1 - CASSGGAITDTQYF
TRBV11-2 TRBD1 CASSSTGYGQETQYF
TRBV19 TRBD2 CATRTSGQETQYF
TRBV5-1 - CASSLAGAEMGYGYTF
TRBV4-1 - CASSPRTQGTGELFF
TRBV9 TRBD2 CASSGYSGGNNEQFF
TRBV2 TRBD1 CAGIPSQGAYTEAFF
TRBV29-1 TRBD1 CSVVRQGVDSEAFF
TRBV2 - CASSAIQGLLNTEAFF
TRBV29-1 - CSVSGSSGEKLFF
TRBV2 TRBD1 CASRSPRGNQETQYF
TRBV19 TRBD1 CASSTSRGTGGNQPQHF
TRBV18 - CASSQNGPVQYF
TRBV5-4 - CASSLRLDYEQYF
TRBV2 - CASSERTAIQETQYF
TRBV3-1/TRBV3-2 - CASSHRQNNQPQHF
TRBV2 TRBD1 CASREGTGTESEKLFF
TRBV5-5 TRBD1 CASSFLQGGTDTQYF
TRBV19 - CASSLRLQSQETQYF
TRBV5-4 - CASSLWGRRDTGELFF
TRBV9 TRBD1 CASSVVGQGDTEAFF